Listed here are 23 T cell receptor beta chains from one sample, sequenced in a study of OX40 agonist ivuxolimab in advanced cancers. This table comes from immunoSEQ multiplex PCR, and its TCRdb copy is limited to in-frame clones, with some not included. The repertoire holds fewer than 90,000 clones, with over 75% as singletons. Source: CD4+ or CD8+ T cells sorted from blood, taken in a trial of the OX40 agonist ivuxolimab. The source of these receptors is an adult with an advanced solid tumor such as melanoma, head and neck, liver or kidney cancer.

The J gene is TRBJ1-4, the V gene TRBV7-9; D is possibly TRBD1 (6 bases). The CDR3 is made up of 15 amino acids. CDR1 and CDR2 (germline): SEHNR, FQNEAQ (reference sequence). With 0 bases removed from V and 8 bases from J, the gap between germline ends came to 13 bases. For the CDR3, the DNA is TGTGCCAGCAGCTTAGCGGCAGGGGCCGAAGAAAAACTGTTTTTT. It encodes CASSLAAGAEEKLFF.

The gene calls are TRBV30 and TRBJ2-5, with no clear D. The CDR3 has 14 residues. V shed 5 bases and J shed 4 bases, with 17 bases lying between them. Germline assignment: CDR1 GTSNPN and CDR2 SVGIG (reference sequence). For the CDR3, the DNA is TGTGCCTGGCTTCAGTGGGGTTTCGGAGAGACCCAGTACTTC. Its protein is CAWLQWGFGETQYF.

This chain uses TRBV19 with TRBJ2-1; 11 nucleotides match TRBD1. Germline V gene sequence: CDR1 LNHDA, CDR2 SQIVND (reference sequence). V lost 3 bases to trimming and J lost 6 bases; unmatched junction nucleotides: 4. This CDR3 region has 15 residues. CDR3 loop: CASSMGTGGTNEQFF. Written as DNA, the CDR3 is TGTGCCAGTAGTATGGGGACAGGGGGAACCAATGAGCAGTTCTTC.

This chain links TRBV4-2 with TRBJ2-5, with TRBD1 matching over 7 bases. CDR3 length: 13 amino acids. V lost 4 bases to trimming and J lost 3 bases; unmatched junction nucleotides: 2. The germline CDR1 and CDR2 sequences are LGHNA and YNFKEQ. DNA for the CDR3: TGTGCCAGCAGCCGTGGGACAGAAGAGACCCAGTACTTC. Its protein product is CASSRGTEETQYF.

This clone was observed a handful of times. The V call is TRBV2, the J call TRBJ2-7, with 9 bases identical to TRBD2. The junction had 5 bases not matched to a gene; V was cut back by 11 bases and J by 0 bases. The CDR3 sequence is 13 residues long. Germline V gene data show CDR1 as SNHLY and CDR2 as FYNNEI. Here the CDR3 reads CAGLAGFSYEQYF. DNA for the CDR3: TGTGCCGGCCTAGCGGGATTCTCCTACGAGCAGTACTTC.

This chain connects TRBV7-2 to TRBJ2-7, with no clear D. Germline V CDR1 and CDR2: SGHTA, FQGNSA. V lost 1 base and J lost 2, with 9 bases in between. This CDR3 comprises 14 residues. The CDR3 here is CASSLVTDTYEQYF. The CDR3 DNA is TGTGCCAGCAGCTTAGTTACGGATACCTACGAGCAGTACTTC.

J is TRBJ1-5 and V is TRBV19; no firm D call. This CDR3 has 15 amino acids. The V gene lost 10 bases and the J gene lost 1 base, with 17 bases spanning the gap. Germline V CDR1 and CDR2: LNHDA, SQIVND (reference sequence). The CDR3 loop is CATYDPGKSNQPQHF. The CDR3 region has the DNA TGTGCCACCTATGATCCCGGAAAGAGCAATCAGCCCCAGCATTTT.

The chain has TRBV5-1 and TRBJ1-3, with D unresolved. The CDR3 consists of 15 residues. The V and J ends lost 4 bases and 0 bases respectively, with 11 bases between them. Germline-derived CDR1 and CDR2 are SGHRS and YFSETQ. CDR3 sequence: CASSHDSSSGNTIYF. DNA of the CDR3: TGCGCCAGCAGCCACGACTCGAGCTCTGGAAACACCATATATTTT.

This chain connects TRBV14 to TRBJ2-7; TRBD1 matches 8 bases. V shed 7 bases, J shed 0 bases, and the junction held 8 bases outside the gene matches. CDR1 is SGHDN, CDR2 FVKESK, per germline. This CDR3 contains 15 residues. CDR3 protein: CASITRDRSSYEQYF. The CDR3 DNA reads TGTGCCAGCATCACCCGGGACAGGAGCTCCTACGAGCAGTACTTC.

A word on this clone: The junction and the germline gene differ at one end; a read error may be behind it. The DNA of the CDR3 is TGTGCCATCAGTGGGGGGGCGGAGGTCTCATTT. It encodes CAISGGAEVSF. J is TRBJ1-5 and V is TRBV10-3, with TRBD1 as a possible D gene (6 bases). This CDR3 is built from 11 residues. Looked up from germline, CDR1 is ENHRY and CDR2 is SYGVKD.

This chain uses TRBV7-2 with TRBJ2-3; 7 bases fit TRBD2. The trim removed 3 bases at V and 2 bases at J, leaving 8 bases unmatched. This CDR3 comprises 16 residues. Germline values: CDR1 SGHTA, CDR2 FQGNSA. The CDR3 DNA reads TGTGCCAGCAGCTTGCGCGCTAGCGGAAACACAGATACGCAGTATTTT. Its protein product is CASSLRASGNTDTQYF.

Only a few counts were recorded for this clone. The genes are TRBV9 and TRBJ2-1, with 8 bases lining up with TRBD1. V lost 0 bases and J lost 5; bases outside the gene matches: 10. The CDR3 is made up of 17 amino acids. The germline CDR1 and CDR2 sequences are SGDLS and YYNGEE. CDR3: CASSVAVGDRRHNEQFF. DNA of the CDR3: TGTGCCAGCAGCGTAGCGGTCGGGGACAGGCGGCACAATGAGCAGTTCTTC.

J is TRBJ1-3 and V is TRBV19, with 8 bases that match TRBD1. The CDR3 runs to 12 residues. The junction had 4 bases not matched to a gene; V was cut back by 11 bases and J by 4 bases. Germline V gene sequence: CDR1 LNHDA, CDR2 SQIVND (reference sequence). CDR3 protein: CAAGQGGNTIYF. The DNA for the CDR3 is TGTGCCGCAGGACAGGGAGGAAACACCATATATTTT.

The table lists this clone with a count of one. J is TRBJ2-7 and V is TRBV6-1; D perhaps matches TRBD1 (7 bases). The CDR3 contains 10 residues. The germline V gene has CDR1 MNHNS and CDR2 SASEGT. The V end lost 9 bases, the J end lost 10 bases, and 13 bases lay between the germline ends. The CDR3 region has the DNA TGTGCCAGTCAGGGGGGCCTCCAGTACTTC. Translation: CASQGGLQYF.

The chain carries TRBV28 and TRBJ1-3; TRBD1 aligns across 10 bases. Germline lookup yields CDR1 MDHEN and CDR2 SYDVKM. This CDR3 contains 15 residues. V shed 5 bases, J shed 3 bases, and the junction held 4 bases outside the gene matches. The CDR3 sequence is CASSVRDRGGNTIYF. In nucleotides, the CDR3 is TGTGCCAGCAGTGTCCGGGACAGGGGTGGAAACACCATATATTTT.

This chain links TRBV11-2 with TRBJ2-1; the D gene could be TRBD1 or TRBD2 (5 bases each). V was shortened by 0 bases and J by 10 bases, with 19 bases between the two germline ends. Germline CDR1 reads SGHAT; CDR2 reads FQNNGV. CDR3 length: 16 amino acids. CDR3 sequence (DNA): TGTGCCAGCAGCTTAGATCGCCTAAGGGGACCCCAGGAGCAGTTCTTC. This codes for CASSLDRLRGPQEQFF.

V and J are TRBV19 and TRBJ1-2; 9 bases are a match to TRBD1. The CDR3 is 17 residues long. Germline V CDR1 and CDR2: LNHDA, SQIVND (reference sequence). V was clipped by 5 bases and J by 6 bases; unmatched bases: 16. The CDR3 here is CASSAIPGTGPFDGYTF. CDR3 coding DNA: TGTGCCAGTAGTGCGATCCCCGGGACAGGGCCTTTCGATGGCTACACCTTC.

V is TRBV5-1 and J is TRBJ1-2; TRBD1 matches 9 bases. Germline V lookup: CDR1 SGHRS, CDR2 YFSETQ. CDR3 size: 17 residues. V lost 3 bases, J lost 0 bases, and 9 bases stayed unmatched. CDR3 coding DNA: TGCGCCAGCAGCTCGAGCACACAGGGGGCGCCTAACTATGGCTACACCTTC. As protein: CASSSSTQGAPNYGYTF.

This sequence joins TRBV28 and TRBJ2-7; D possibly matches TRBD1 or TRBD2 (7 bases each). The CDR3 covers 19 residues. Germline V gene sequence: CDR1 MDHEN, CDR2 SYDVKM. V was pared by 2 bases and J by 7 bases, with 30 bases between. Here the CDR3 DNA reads TGTGCCAGCAGTTTAGTATTCAGGGGGGGAGGTTTTCAGGCTACGGAGCAGTACTTC. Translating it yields CASSLVFRGGGFQATEQYF.

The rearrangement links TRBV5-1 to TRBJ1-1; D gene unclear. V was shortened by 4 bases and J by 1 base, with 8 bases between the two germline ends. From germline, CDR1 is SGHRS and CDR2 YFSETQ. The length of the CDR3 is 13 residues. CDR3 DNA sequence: TGCGCCAGCAGCCGCACGGCGAACACTGAAGCTTTCTTT. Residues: CASSRTANTEAFF. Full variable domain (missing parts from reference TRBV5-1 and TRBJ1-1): KAGVTQTPRYLIKTRGQQVTLSCSPISGHRSVSWYQQTPGQGLQFLFEYFSETQRNKGNFPGRFSGRQFSNSRSEMNVSTLELGDSALYLCASSRTANTEAFFGQGTRLTVV.

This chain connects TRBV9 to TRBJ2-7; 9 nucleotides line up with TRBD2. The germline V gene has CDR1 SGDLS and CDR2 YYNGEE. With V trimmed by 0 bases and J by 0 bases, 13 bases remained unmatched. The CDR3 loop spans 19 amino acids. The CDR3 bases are TGTGCCAGCAGCGTAGGCACTAGCGGGTCGTCTGGATTCTCCTACGAGCAGTACTTC. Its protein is CASSVGTSGSSGFSYEQYF.

The chain's CDR3 is CASSISGRTDTQYF. The CDR3, as DNA: TGTGCCAGCAGCATCTCAGGACGGACAGATACGCAGTATTTT. V and J are TRBV7-2 and TRBJ2-3, with D unclear. The CDR3 has 14 amino acids. The V gene's germline CDR1 is SGHTA and CDR2 FQGNSA. Trimming removed 5 bases from V and 3 bases from J, with 12 bases in between.

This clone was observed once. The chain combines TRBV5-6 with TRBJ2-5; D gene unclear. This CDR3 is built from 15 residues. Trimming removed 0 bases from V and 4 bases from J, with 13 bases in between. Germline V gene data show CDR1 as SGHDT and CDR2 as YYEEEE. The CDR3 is CASSLEGFSRETQYF. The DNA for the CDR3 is TGTGCCAGCAGCTTGGAAGGGTTTAGCCGAGAGACCCAGTACTTC.